This TCR beta chain appears in the sequencing data of a study of blood T cell repertoires in COVID-19 (dated by TCRdb to 2020 to 2021). About the full investigation: Samples covering the acute and convalescent phases of COVID-19 were provided by collaborators in the United States, Italy and Spain. The prospective study material was composed of cDNA or gDNA derived from T cells, B-cell-depleted T cells, or PBMCs. Subjects who had been exposed to COVID-19, were actively infected with it, or had recovered from it provided the deeply sampled blood TCRbeta repertoires that made up the dataset. A freely available public database, intended as a resource for researchers studying the immune response to SARS-CoV-2, is where the repertoires were released. Samples were obtained from the ongoing ImmuneRACE study (first 160 participants) and from 1,254 subjects provided by 6 global collaborators. The sample metadata nearly always contained a de-identified subject ID, COVID-19 status, age in years and sex. HLA class I and class II types, where available, came from metadata supplied by the sample provider rather than from assay-based typing. Results the study describes overall, beyond this receptor: Clinical and demographic metadata were provided uncurated, with the amount varying by source and participant.

Participants in the prospective study were aged about 18 to 95 years, lived in under 30 United States geographic areas, and enrolled through a virtual design. To assign participants to cohorts, the prospective study relied on clinical history that participants themselves reported in a screening survey and a study questionnaire. Recovered participants in ImmuneRACE Cohort 3 were defined by two consecutive negative NP/OP PCR tests, clearance by a healthcare professional, or resolution of symptoms. Each participant in the prospective study had whole blood, serum and a nasopharyngeal or oropharyngeal swab collected by mobile phlebotomists. Participants in the prospective study had the option to provide additional blood draws and questionnaires over an approximately 2-month period. Blood samples from the prospective study were shipped frozen or at room temperature prior to DNA extraction. On this clone itself: It lacks a known antigen. Qualities for individual bases were not recorded, and no much larger clone is one base off.

TCRbeta CDR3 regions were amplified from genomic DNA by means of the immunoSEQ Assay, a bias-controlled multiplex PCR. Concerning the study's data processing: The number of nucleated cells in each sample was estimated by amplification of reference gene primers within the assay. To quantify the absolute abundance of each unique TCRbeta CDR3 rearrangement, sequence reads were collapsed and filtered. For each sample, productive Simpson clonality was calculated by taking the square root of Simpson's diversity index across productive rearrangements. TCRdb holds this immuneACCESS table with in-frame rearrangements only. Some clones are missing; in checked studies, unresolved V genes explain under half, and the rest has no known cause. That table supplies the V and J calls and clone size; D and trimming were determined from the DNA. In all, the sample holds around 330,000 clones, and roughly nine tenths of those were seen once. The top ten hold around 2.7% of the sample.

The sequence came from a man in his sixties who had recovered from COVID-19. Sample: PBMCs or T cells enriched from blood (not recorded which).

The DNA sequence is as follows: TGCGCCAGCAGCGAGCGTGGACTAGCGGGAGAGTGGTCATACAATGAGCAGTTCTTC. This encodes CASSERGLAGEWSYNEQFF. Rearrangement joined TRBV4-1 to TRBJ2-1; 13 bases in between match TRBD2. The germline V end is reduced by 5 bases and the J end by 4 bases; junction bases left unmatched: 14. CDR1 and CDR2 are drawn from the germline V gene: MGHRA, YSYEKL. Counted from cysteine to phenylalanine, this CDR3 has 19 amino acids. The sequence is cut down to CDR3 DNA, 57 bases in frame from base 1.